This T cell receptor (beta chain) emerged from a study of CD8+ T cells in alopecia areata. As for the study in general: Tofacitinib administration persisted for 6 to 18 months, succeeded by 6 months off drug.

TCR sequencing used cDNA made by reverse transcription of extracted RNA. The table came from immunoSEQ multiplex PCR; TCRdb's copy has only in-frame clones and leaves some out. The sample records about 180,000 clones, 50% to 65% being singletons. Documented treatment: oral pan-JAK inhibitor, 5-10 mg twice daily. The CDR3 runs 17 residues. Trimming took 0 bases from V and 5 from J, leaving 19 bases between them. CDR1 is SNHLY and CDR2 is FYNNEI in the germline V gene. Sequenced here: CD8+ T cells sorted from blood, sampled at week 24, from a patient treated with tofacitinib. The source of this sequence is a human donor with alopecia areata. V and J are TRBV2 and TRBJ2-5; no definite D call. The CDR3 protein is CASSEAVVRPPRETQYF. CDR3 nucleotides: TGTGCCAGCAGTGAAGCGGTGGTAAGACCTCCGAGGGAGACCCAGTACTTC.